This entry lists 5 T cell receptor beta chains sequenced from one sample in a study of identical twins. Via MiXCR, TCRdb re-called the 5' RACE reads, giving one row per CDR3 protein. The table has roughly 770,000 distinct CDR3 sequences, about 18% seen once. This same sample was also taken into another study, of T cells expressing NK-cell markers.

The sequenced material came from PBMCs. The receptors here all came from a woman aged 18-29 years in good health.

This clonotype was counted between two and nine times. The CDR3 DNA reads as TGCGCCAGCAGCTTGGCCGGGGGATCTAGCACAGATACGCAGTATTTT. It yields the protein CASSLAGGSSTDTQYF. The chain recombines TRBV5-1 with TRBJ2-3; a weak D match, TRBD2 (6 bases). Germline CDR1 SGHRS, CDR2 YFSETQ. CDR3 length: 16 amino acids. Deletions cut 0 bases from V and 0 bases from J, with 11 bases between.

There are a few counts of this clonotype. The V call is TRBV5-1, the J call TRBJ2-7, with 9 bases lining up with TRBD1. J was trimmed by 3 bases and V by 3 bases; bases with no gene match: 19. The CDR3 has 19 residues. In germline, CDR1 is SGHRS, CDR2 YFSETQ. CDR3 amino acids: CASSSEGGVFGDRVYEQYF. For the CDR3, the DNA is TGCGCCAGCAGCTCCGAAGGGGGTGTATTTGGGGACAGGGTCTACGAGCAGTACTTC.

The genes are TRBV29-1 and TRBJ2-2; tentatively, D is TRBD2 (6 bases). The CDR3 runs 15 residues. Trimming cost V 4 bases and J 3 bases, with 15 bases left between them. The germline CDR1 and CDR2 sequences are SQVTM and ANQGSEA. The CDR3 here is CSVAQGSGDTGELFF. The CDR3 DNA reads TGCAGCGTTGCCCAGGGTAGCGGAGACACCGGGGAGCTGTTTTTT.

This clonotype appeared a few times. This chain's CDR3 is CASSTNTGGLEQYF. CDR3 nucleotides: TGTGCCAGCAGTACTAACACAGGGGGCTTAGAGCAGTACTTC. The V gene is TRBV6-5, the J gene TRBJ2-7, with TRBD1 matching over 9 bases. J was trimmed by 7 bases and V by 5 bases; bases with no gene match: 9. Germline CDR1 reads MNHEY; CDR2 reads SVGAGI. The CDR3 consists of 14 residues.

This clonotype was counted between two and nine times. This chain links TRBV12-3 or TRBV12-4 with TRBJ1-6; D not resolved. The CDR3 is made up of 16 amino acids. The V gene lost 6 bases and the J gene lost 2 bases, with 14 bases spanning the gap. The CDR3: CASRDITATYNSPLHF. CDR3 nucleotides: TGTGCCAGCAGAGACATTACGGCCACCTATAATTCACCCCTCCACTTT.